The 11 T cell receptor beta chains listed next were all sequenced from one sample in a study of early stage breast cancer tumors listed by TCRdb under 2017. The library was obtained by the immunoSEQ multiplex PCR assay. The source is immuneACCESS, and TCRdb retained only in-frame sequences with V and J called. Part of the clones is not carried over; for the studies checked, unresolved V genes explain less than half of this, and the remainder is unexplained. Present in this sample are roughly 60,000 clones, about 83% of which were seen just once. The top ten constitute around 3.2% of the sample. The sequenced sample consisted of blood. These TCRs come from a person aged 25 to 40 with breast cancer.

This chain connects TRBV4-1 to TRBJ2-5, with D perhaps TRBD1 (5 bases). The CDR3 sequence is 16 residues long. Trimming took 0 bases from V and 2 from J, leaving 13 bases between them. The germline CDR1 and CDR2 sequences are MGHRA and YSYEKL. The CDR3 DNA reads as TGCGCCAGCAGCCAAGAGTACCCAGGGTGGCAAGAGACCCAGTACTTC. It is translated as CASSQEYPGWQETQYF.

This chain joins TRBV6-1 and TRBJ2-7, with TRBD2 identical over 14 bases. Germline V lookup: CDR1 MNHNS, CDR2 SASEGT. The CDR3 consists of 14 residues. The trim removed 7 bases at V and 5 bases at J, leaving 4 bases unmatched. The CDR3 is CASIGGLAGDEQYF. In nucleotides, the CDR3 is TGTGCCAGCATTGGGGGACTAGCGGGAGACGAGCAGTACTTC.

The gene calls are TRBV7-8 and TRBJ1-4, with no clear D. CDR1 SGHVS and CDR2 FQNEAQ come from the germline V gene. The V gene lost 0 bases and the J gene lost 9 bases, with 8 bases spanning the gap. The CDR3 is 13 amino acids. CDR3 sequence: CASSLAQNQKLFF. The CDR3, as DNA: TGTGCCAGCAGCTTAGCCCAGAACCAAAAACTGTTTTTT.

This chain connects TRBV18 to TRBJ2-5; maybe TRBD2 (5 bases). V was cut by 1 base and J by 3 bases, with 12 bases left in between. The germline CDR1 and CDR2 sequences are KGHSH and LQKENI. This CDR3 comprises 15 residues. The CDR3 DNA reads TGTGCCAGCTCACCACTAGAAGCGGAAAAAGAGACCCAGTACTTC. It codes for CASSPLEAEKETQYF.

V and J are TRBV6-5 and TRBJ2-1, with 12 nucleotides matching TRBD2. The CDR3 length is 13 residues. The trim removed 2 bases at V and 14 bases at J, leaving 4 bases unmatched. CDR1 is MNHEY, CDR2 SVGAGI, per germline. CDR3 sequence reads: CASSYDTSGGKFF. The CDR3 DNA reads as TGTGCCAGCAGTTACGATACTAGCGGGGGGAAGTTCTTC.

V is TRBV30 and J is TRBJ1-2; no clear D gene. Trimming stripped 8 bases from V and 5 bases from J, with 12 bases between. From germline, CDR1 is GTSNPN and CDR2 SVGIG (reference sequence). The CDR3 runs to 11 residues. CDR3 DNA sequence: TGTGCCGCCCTTGGCGGGTATGGCTACACCTTC. Its protein product is CAALGGYGYTF.

V gene TRBV7-2 combines with J gene TRBJ2-7, with a tentative D call TRBD2 (6 bases). The length of the CDR3 is 15 residues. The germline V gene has CDR1 SGHTA and CDR2 FQGNSA. Deletions cut 3 bases from V and 2 bases from J, with 14 bases between. CDR3 sequence: CASSLNSGAAYEQYF. The CDR3 DNA reads as TGTGCCAGCAGCTTGAATAGCGGAGCTGCCTACGAGCAGTACTTC.

This clone turned up a few times. This sequence joins TRBV19 and TRBJ2-1, with TRBD2 identical over 7 bases. Germline loops: CDR1 LNHDA, CDR2 SQIVND (reference sequence). V lost 0 bases and J lost 2; bases outside the gene matches: 7. The CDR3 sequence is 17 residues long. In DNA, the CDR3 is TGTGCCAGTAGTATAGATTTGGCTAGCGGTACCTACAATGAGCAGTTCTTC. Protein: CASSIDLASGTYNEQFF.

V gene TRBV28 combines with J gene TRBJ1-2, with unresolved D. The V gene's germline CDR1 is MDHEN and CDR2 SYDVKM. The CDR3 runs to 16 residues. The V end was cut by 3 bases, the J end by 8 bases, with 22 bases between. Here the CDR3 DNA reads TGTGCCAGCAGTTTCGGTGACGACCGCGTGAGGCGCGGCTACACCTTC. It specifies CASSFGDDRVRRGYTF.

In this sample, this clone turned up a few times. This same CDR3 is encoded by further DNA sequences in the sample. The chain links TRBV19 to TRBJ1-5; the D gene is possibly TRBD1 (5 bases). This CDR3 has 12 residues. Trimming stripped 9 bases from V and 1 base from J, with 7 bases between. CDR1 and CDR2 (germline): LNHDA, SQIVND (reference sequence). The CDR3 protein is CASRGSNQPQHF. The DNA of the CDR3 is TGTGCCAGCCGGGGCAGCAATCAGCCCCAGCATTTT.

This clone was detected only a few times. The chain has TRBV5-1 and TRBJ2-7; D gene uncertain. The germline CDR1 and CDR2 sequences are SGHRS and YFSETQ. The CDR3 totals 15 residues. Between the trimmed V and J ends, which lost 0 bases and 9 bases, there was a span of 19 bases. The CDR3 is CASSLATPTLLGQYF. The CDR3 DNA sequence: TGCGCCAGCAGCTTGGCCACCCCAACGCTTCTAGGGCAGTACTTC.